These T cell receptor beta chains were read from a single sample in a study of shared clonotypes between healthy human individuals. Libraries were prepared by immunoSEQ multiplex PCR; TCRdb keeps only in-frame clonotypes and omits some of them. The sample records hundreds of thousands of clones, 87% being singletons. The sample consisted of memory CD8+ T cells sorted from blood. Source of these receptors: a young man in good health. Each CDR3 is given with its conserved first and last residue. Each record gives: CDR3 DNA, CDR3 protein, clone size, D gene, J gene, V gene. D genes are given only for firm matches. Only part of the rows carry a size: once, few, many, or a class if the clone is expanded.

TGTGCCAGCAGTGAATATATTCTAGGTGGCCCTTACGAGCAGTACTTC CASSEYILGGPYEQYF once NA TRBJ2-7 TRBV25-1
TGTGCCAGCAGTATCAACAGGGGCCTCTACAATGAGCAGTTCTTC CASSINRGLYNEQFF NA TRBD1 TRBJ2-1 TRBV27
TGCGCCAGCAGCGCCGGGAGGGCGGGCTACGAGCAGTACTTC CASSAGRAGYEQYF NA TRBD2 TRBJ2-7 TRBV10-2
TGTGCCAGCAGTTTCCCCGGGAGGGGGCTTTCCGGGGAGCTGTTTTTT CASSFPGRGLSGELFF NA NA TRBJ2-2 TRBV28
TGTGCCAGCAGCCCAGCGATAGGACCAACTTACGAGCAGTACTTC CASSPAIGPTYEQYF many NA TRBJ2-7 TRBV4-2
TGCGCCAGCAGCTTCGGCAGCGATTTCTCCTACGAGCAGTACTTC CASSFGSDFSYEQYF NA NA TRBJ2-7 TRBV5-1
TGTGCCAGCAGTTGGAGGGGGCGGACCGGGGAGCTGTTTTTT CASSWRGRTGELFF many NA TRBJ2-2 TRBV13
TGTGCCAGCAATACTAAAGGGTCGATAGACGAGCAGTACTTC CASNTKGSIDEQYF NA NA TRBJ2-7 TRBV9
TGCGCCAGCAGCCAGACGGGGGCCACAGATACGCAGTATTTT CASSQTGATDTQYF NA NA TRBJ2-3 TRBV4-1
TGCGCCAGCAGCCAGACCGGCACAGATACGCAGTATTTT CASSQTGTDTQYF NA NA TRBJ2-3 TRBV4-1
TGTGCCAGCAGCGACCGACCCAATGAGCAGTTCTTC CASSDRPNEQFF NA NA TRBJ2-1 TRBV5-6
TGTGCCAGCAGCCCCCCGACAGTAGATGAAGCTTTCTTT CASSPPTVDEAFF NA NA TRBJ1-1 TRBV7-9
TGTGCCAGCAGCTTGGGGACAGGGACCTACGAGCAGTACTTC CASSLGTGTYEQYF NA TRBD1 TRBJ2-7 TRBV11-1
TGTGCCGGGTCGGGCCAAAACTGGGAATTCGGCAGAATATATGGCTACACCTTC CAGSGQNWEFGRIYGYTF NA NA TRBJ1-2 TRBV30
TGTGCCTGGAGTCCCCCCGGACAGAGAGGATTATACGAGCAGTACTTC CAWSPPGQRGLYEQYF NA NA TRBJ2-7 TRBV30
TGTGCCAGCAGTTACTCGAGTGGCTCGGGAAGCGAGCAGTACTTC CASSYSSGSGSEQYF NA NA TRBJ2-7 TRBV6-5
TGTGCCAGCAGCTCTAAAAGCGGGAGACGGTACTACGAGCAGTACTTC CASSSKSGRRYYEQYF NA TRBD2 TRBJ2-7 TRBV13
TGTGCCACCAGCACCGCGGAGTCCTACGAGCAGTACTTC CATSTAESYEQYF NA NA TRBJ2-7 TRBV15
TGTGCCAGCAGCTCCGCTGGATGGGTGCACCGGCTAGCTGAAGCTTTCTTT CASSSAGWVHRLAEAFF NA NA TRBJ1-1 TRBV11-2
TGTGCCAGCAGTCTTTCGGACAGGAGTACTGCTTTCTTT CASSLSDRSTAFF NA TRBD1 TRBJ1-1 TRBV6-5
TGTGCCAGCAGGGGGCCGTTCTCTGGGGCCAACGTCCTGACTTTC CASRGPFSGANVLTF NA NA TRBJ2-6 TRBV2
TGTGCCAGCAGCTTAGATCGCGGCAGAATCTACGAGCAGTACTTC CASSLDRGRIYEQYF once NA TRBJ2-7 TRBV11-2
TGCGCCAGCAGTACAGTTAACACCGGGGAGCTGTTTTTT CASSTVNTGELFF NA NA TRBJ2-2 TRBV10-2
TGTGCCAGCAGTGAAGGGTGGGGGCTGGCTAATGAAAAACTGTTTTTT CASSEGWGLANEKLFF NA NA TRBJ1-4 TRBV6-1
TGTGCCAGCAGCTTAGCGTGGCCCCGTGGGACCCAGTACTTC CASSLAWPRGTQYF once NA TRBJ2-5 TRBV7-8
TGCGCCAGCAGAGCGGGGGGGCAAAATGAGCAGTTCTTC CASRAGGQNEQFF few TRBD2 TRBJ2-1 TRBV4-1
TGTGCCAGCAGTTTATATCCCGGGGAAGGTCTCCACGAGCAGTACTTC CASSLYPGEGLHEQYF NA NA TRBJ2-7 TRBV27
TGTGCCAGCAGTTCTTACAGTTTGAACACTGAAGCTTTCTTT CASSSYSLNTEAFF NA NA TRBJ1-1 TRBV27
TGTGCCAGCAGCGGTACGGAAGGGGGCGTCGTCTACGAGCAGTACTTC CASSGTEGGVVYEQYF NA TRBD1 TRBJ2-7 TRBV7-8
TGTGCCAGCGCTACGGGGGCCACCTACGAGCAGTACTTC CASATGATYEQYF NA NA TRBJ2-7 TRBV18
TGTGCCAGCAGTTACGGGTTTAACTCTCCCAACTATGGCTACACCTTC CASSYGFNSPNYGYTF NA NA TRBJ1-2 TRBV6-5
TGTGCCAGCAGCTTGGGCACTGAAGCTTTCTTT CASSLGTEAFF NA NA TRBJ1-1 TRBV7-6
TGTGCCAGCAGCTCCCCGGGACAGGGAAAAGATACGCAGTATTTT CASSSPGQGKDTQYF NA TRBD1 TRBJ2-3 TRBV13
TGTGCCTGGGGACCTGTCCTAGGGGTTACCACAGATACGCAGTATTTT CAWGPVLGVTTDTQYF NA NA TRBJ2-3 TRBV30
TGTGCCAGCAGGAGACAGGGGAGCACAGATACGCAGTATTTT CASRRQGSTDTQYF NA TRBD1 TRBJ2-3 TRBV27
TGCGCCAGCAGCTTGGAGAGAAGGCTCACAGATACGCAGTATTTT CASSLERRLTDTQYF NA NA TRBJ2-3 TRBV5-1
TGTGCCAGCAGCTTTTCAGGGAGCAATCAGCCCCAGCATTTT CASSFSGSNQPQHF NA NA TRBJ1-5 TRBV5-6
TGTGCCAGCAGTAACCAGGGGGAGGAGACCCAGTACTTC CASSNQGEETQYF NA TRBD1 TRBJ2-5 TRBV2
TGTGCCAGCAGCCAAGATCCCATCTACGAGCAGTACTTC CASSQDPIYEQYF NA NA TRBJ2-7 TRBV4-2
TGTGCCAGCAGCCCCCCCTCGAACAGGGGGCTTCGGCAGTTCTTC CASSPPSNRGLRQFF NA TRBD1 TRBJ2-1 TRBV7-2
TGTGCCAGCAGGGTTCTAGCGGGGGAGAACACCGGGGAGCTGTTTTTT CASRVLAGENTGELFF few TRBD2 TRBJ2-2 TRBV27
TGTGCCAGCAGTTACACCCTCTACAGTTTCCGGGGCTACACCTTC CASSYTLYSFRGYTF NA NA TRBJ1-2 TRBV6-5
TGTGCCAGCAGTTTTATAGGAGCCACCGGGGAGCTGTTTTTT CASSFIGATGELFF NA NA TRBJ2-2 TRBV27
TGTGCCTGGAGTACGCCCACATTTTACCGGACCGATACGCAGTATTTT CAWSTPTFYRTDTQYF NA NA TRBJ2-3 TRBV30
TGTGCCAGCAGCTGGGGGGGCACAGATACGCAGTATTTT CASSWGGTDTQYF NA NA TRBJ2-3 TRBV5-6
TGTGCCTGGAGTGTAAAAGGGGCCCACTACAATGAGCAGTTCTTC CAWSVKGAHYNEQFF NA NA TRBJ2-1 TRBV30
TGTGCCAGCAGCCTAGCGGGAGGGCCCAACGAGCAGTACTTC CASSLAGGPNEQYF NA TRBD2 TRBJ2-7 TRBV6-6
TGTGCCAGCAGTTTCTGGGGCTCCAATTCACCCCTCCACTTT CASSFWGSNSPLHF NA NA TRBJ1-6 TRBV27
TGTGCCAGCAGCCTGCCTCTCCTCCTGGGGGAGCAGTACTTC CASSLPLLLGEQYF NA NA TRBJ2-7 TRBV28